The 24 T cell receptor beta chains reported below all come from one sample, sequenced in a study of CD4 T cells in relation to SARS-CoV-2 and coronaviruses. Before the COVID-19 pandemic, during about 2011-2019, CD4+ T cells were taken from unexposed donors. CD4+ T cells were isolated from the cells after around 11 days of culture. These receptors have no identified antigens. Assay used: immunoSEQ multiplex PCR; TCRdb lists only in-frame clones, some missing. Of 20,000 to 25,000 clones in the sample, just over 65% were seen once. Material for sequencing was CD4+ T cells from PBMCs, cultured in vitro. These receptors were obtained from a human donor in good health.

The CDR3 sequence: CASSPGLAGVINEQYF. In DNA form, the CDR3 reads TGTGCCAGCAGCCCTGGACTAGCGGGGGTGATCAACGAGCAGTACTTC. The gene calls are TRBV5-4 and TRBJ2-7, with TRBD2 matching 13 bases. This CDR3 is 16 amino acids long. The ends lost 4 bases at V and 5 bases at J; junction bases unmatched: 9. Germline V lookup: CDR1 SGHNT, CDR2 YYREEE (reference sequence).

This clone has just a few counts. V and J are TRBV19 and TRBJ1-3; D perhaps matches TRBD1 (5 bases). Trimming removed 3 bases at V and 0 bases at J, with 6 bases between. This CDR3 spans 14 amino acids. Germline assignment: CDR1 LNHDA and CDR2 SQIVND (reference sequence). The CDR3 DNA reads as TGTGCCAGTAGTATGGACAACTCTGGAAACACCATATATTTT. It is translated as CASSMDNSGNTIYF.

The rearrangement links TRBV5-4 to TRBJ1-1; D gene unclear. CDR3 length equals 14 residues. CDR1 and CDR2 (germline): SGHNT, YYREEE (reference sequence). V lost 4 bases to trimming and J lost 3 bases, with 13 bases between them. CDR3 DNA sequence: TGTGCCAGCAGCCTCGCTAGTGAAGACACTGAAGCTTTCTTT. Its protein product is CASSLASEDTEAFF.

The CDR3 DNA follows: TGCGCCAGCAGCTTGAGCCCGGGACAGGGGGCTCAGGGCGTCCTGACTTTC. Amino acids: CASSLSPGQGAQGVLTF. The rearrangement links TRBV5-1 to TRBJ2-6; TRBD1 matches at 12 bases. After removal of 1 base from V and 12 bases from J, the junction contained 11 bases not matched to a gene. The CDR3 extends over 17 amino acids. Looked up from germline, CDR1 is SGHRS and CDR2 is YFSETQ.

V is TRBV12-3 or TRBV12-4 and J is TRBJ1-2, with D maybe TRBD1 (5 bases). V was pared by 8 bases and J by 5 bases, with 15 bases between. CDR3 size: 13 residues. The CDR3 nucleotides read TGTGCCAGCCTCTCCACAGGCGGATATGGCTACACCTTC. This sequence encodes CASLSTGGYGYTF.

This chain connects TRBV7-2 to TRBJ2-7, with D perhaps TRBD2 (5 bases). V shed 5 bases and J shed 1 base, with 27 bases lying between them. The CDR3 is 19 residues long. Germline V gives CDR1 SGHTA, CDR2 FQGNSA. The CDR3 region is CASSDARPKRRGSSYEQYF. CDR3 nucleotide sequence: TGTGCCAGCAGCGATGCTAGGCCTAAACGACGGGGAAGTTCCTACGAGCAGTACTTC.

The chain uses TRBV4-3 and TRBJ2-1; 7 bases map to TRBD1. The ends lost 0 bases at V and 2 bases at J; junction bases unmatched: 4. The CDR3 totals 16 residues. Per the germline V gene, CDR1 is LGHNA and CDR2 is YSLEER. CDR3 nucleotide sequence: TGCGCCAGCAGCCAAGAAACAGGGGTTCCCTACAATGAGCAGTTCTTC. It is translated as CASSQETGVPYNEQFF.

CDR3 in amino acids: CASSPDSGLELFF. CDR3 nucleotides: TGTGCCAGCAGCCCAGACTCGGGACTGGAGCTGTTTTTT. J is TRBJ2-2 and V is TRBV3-1 (or the pseudogene TRBV3-2), with D possibly matching TRBD2 (6 bases). This CDR3 has 13 residues. Germline V gene data show CDR1 as LGHDT and CDR2 as YNNKEL (reference sequence). V lost 4 bases and J lost 10, with 13 bases in between.

The rearrangement uses TRBV15 and TRBJ1-2; 7 bases map to TRBD1. V trimming: 1 base; J trimming: 4 bases; junction bases outside the gene matches: 18. CDR3 length: 19 amino acids. Germline assignment: CDR1 LNHNV and CDR2 YYDKDF (reference sequence). The CDR3 sequence: CATSRGGSKTGTVGYGYTF. The CDR3, as DNA: TGTGCCACCAGCAGAGGGGGTTCCAAAACCGGGACAGTGGGCTATGGCTACACCTTC. Drawing the rest from reference TRBV15 and TRBJ1-2, the complete variable domain is DAMVIQNPRYQVTQFGKPVTLSCSQTLNHNVMYWYQQKSSQAPKLLFHYYDKDFNNEADTPDNFQSRRPNTSFCFLDIRSPGLGDTAMYLCATSRGGSKTGTVGYGYTFGSGTRLTVV.

The rearrangement links TRBV4-3 to TRBJ1-6; D is ambiguous. Germline CDR1 is LGHNA and CDR2 is YSLEER. CDR3 size: 18 residues. V shed 3 bases and J shed 7 bases, with 22 bases lying between them. The CDR3 nucleotides are TGCGCCAGCAGCCAGGGATGGGCGGGCCGCGTAAGCAATTCACCCCTCCACTTT. Amino acids: CASSQGWAGRVSNSPLHF.

V and J are TRBV7-8 and TRBJ2-3, with D perhaps matching TRBD1 (6 bases). Germline CDR1 SGHVS, CDR2 FQNEAQ. The CDR3 length is 16 residues. Deletions cut 2 bases from V and 2 bases from J, with 14 bases between. In DNA form, the CDR3 reads TGTGCCAGCAGCTTAATGCAGGGGCTCCCCACAGATACGCAGTATTTT. Translation gives CASSLMQGLPTDTQYF.

The sample holds a few counts of this clone. This chain links TRBV25-1 with TRBJ1-5, with D perhaps matching TRBD1 (6 bases). The germline CDR1 and CDR2 sequences are MGHDK and SYGVNS. Trimming took 2 bases from V and 7 from J, leaving 12 bases between them. This CDR3 spans 14 amino acids. The CDR3 DNA reads as TGTGCCAGCAGTGAAGGGTCAGGGGACCAGCCCCAGCATTTT. Residues: CASSEGSGDQPQHF.

The chain uses TRBV5-5 and TRBJ1-2; D gene ambiguous. Germline loops: CDR1 SGHKS, CDR2 YYEKEE (reference sequence). The CDR3 is 12 amino acids. V lost 0 bases and J lost 5, with 5 bases in between. CDR3 residues: CASSLEVYGYTF. In DNA form, the CDR3 reads TGTGCCAGCAGCTTGGAGGTATATGGCTACACCTTC.

This clone was detected only a few times. V is TRBV7-9 and J is TRBJ2-7; D may be TRBD2 (5 bases). Germline V gene data show CDR1 as SEHNR and CDR2 as FQNEAQ (reference sequence). The CDR3 is 12 residues long. V was clipped by 5 bases and J by 5 bases, with 10 bases between them. The CDR3 is CASSETGDEQYF. The CDR3 nucleotides read TGTGCCAGCAGCGAAACCGGGGACGAGCAGTACTTC.

This clone was seen more than once but under ten times. This chain uses TRBV3-1 (or the pseudogene TRBV3-2) with TRBJ1-1; D is uncertain. Germline CDR1 reads LGHDT; CDR2 reads YNNKEL (reference sequence). The CDR3 totals 12 residues. The germline V and J ends were trimmed by 4 bases and 3 bases, with 6 bases remaining between them. For the CDR3, the DNA is TGTGCCAGCAGCCGGTTGGACACTGAAGCTTTCTTT. Encoded protein: CASSRLDTEAFF.

This chain links TRBV9 with TRBJ2-7, with 8 bases fitting TRBD2. Trimming removed 0 bases from V and 6 bases from J; junction bases left unmatched: 8. The CDR3 totals 15 residues. CDR1 is SGDLS, CDR2 YYNGEE, per germline. This CDR3 reads CASSVEGTRGREQYF. The DNA for the CDR3 is TGTGCCAGCAGCGTAGAAGGGACTAGAGGACGCGAGCAGTACTTC.

The genes are TRBV7-2 and TRBJ1-5; possibly TRBD1 for D (6 bases). Germline CDR1 reads SGHTA; CDR2 reads FQGNSA. V was cut by 1 base and J by 2 bases, with 9 bases left in between. The CDR3 totals 15 residues. The CDR3 DNA sequence: TGTGCCAGCAGCTTAGACAGGGTAGGCAATCAGCCCCAGCATTTT. Encoded protein: CASSLDRVGNQPQHF.

This chain connects TRBV5-6 to TRBJ2-3; maybe TRBD1 (5 bases). The germline V and J ends were trimmed by 2 bases and 6 bases, with 10 bases remaining between them. This CDR3 region has 13 residues. CDR1 is SGHDT, CDR2 YYEEEE, per germline. The CDR3 region has the DNA TGTGCCAGCAGCTTTTTCAACAGGGATACGCAGTATTTT. Translation gives CASSFFNRDTQYF.

This sequence joins TRBV5-1 and TRBJ2-3, with D uncertain. V lost 0 bases and J 1 base, leaving 9 bases between the germline ends. The CDR3 contains 15 residues. CDR1 is SGHRS and CDR2 is YFSETQ in the germline V gene. The CDR3 region has the DNA TGCGCCAGCAGCTTGGGAGAGTTGGGCACAGATACGCAGTATTTT. Its protein is CASSLGELGTDTQYF.

The CDR3 here is CASTVLMAGGPGGTDTQYF. The DNA for the CDR3 is TGCGCCAGCACCGTACTCATGGCGGGAGGCCCAGGGGGCACAGATACGCAGTATTTT. This chain links TRBV5-1 with TRBJ2-3, with TRBD2 identical over 8 bases. The CDR3 loop spans 19 amino acids. Looked up from germline, CDR1 is SGHRS and CDR2 is YFSETQ. V shed 6 bases, J shed 1 base, and the junction held 19 bases outside the gene matches.

The V and J genes are TRBV5-1 and TRBJ1-3; 11 nucleotides align to TRBD1. Trimming took 0 bases from V and 1 from J; bases not matched to a gene: 3. Per germline, CDR1 SGHRS and CDR2 YFSETQ. The CDR3 length is 17 residues. CDR3 loop: CASSLGDRGTSGNTIYF. CDR3 nucleotides: TGCGCCAGCAGCTTGGGGGACAGGGGGACTTCTGGAAACACCATATATTTT.

The chain joins TRBV10-3 to TRBJ2-3, with 11 bases aligning to TRBD2. The V gene end was trimmed by 0 bases and the J gene end by 5 bases; junction bases not matched to a gene: 7. The CDR3 is 17 residues long. Germline V gives CDR1 ENHRY, CDR2 SYGVKD. CDR3 protein: CAISESGGTSGRDTQYF. DNA of the CDR3: TGTGCCATCAGTGAGTCGGGGGGCACTAGCGGGAGAGATACGCAGTATTTT.

The rearrangement links TRBV7-9 to TRBJ1-2; TRBD1 agrees at 7 bases. CDR3 length: 16 amino acids. Germline assignment: CDR1 SEHNR and CDR2 FQNEAQ (reference sequence). Trimming took 1 base from V and 5 from J; bases not matched to a gene: 10. The CDR3 protein is CASSLGQTGSIYGYTF. The CDR3 nucleotides are TGTGCCAGCAGCTTAGGCCAGACAGGGTCCATTTATGGCTACACCTTC.

This clone was counted a few times. This sequence joins TRBV6-2 or TRBV6-3 and TRBJ2-3, with D possibly matching TRBD2 (7 bases). This CDR3 contains 14 residues. V shed 6 bases and J shed 1 base, with 11 bases lying between them. CDR1 is MNHEY, CDR2 SVGEGT, per germline. As DNA, the CDR3 is TGTGCCAGCAGCAGGGGACTACGCACAGATACGCAGTATTTT. Amino acids: CASSRGLRTDTQYF.